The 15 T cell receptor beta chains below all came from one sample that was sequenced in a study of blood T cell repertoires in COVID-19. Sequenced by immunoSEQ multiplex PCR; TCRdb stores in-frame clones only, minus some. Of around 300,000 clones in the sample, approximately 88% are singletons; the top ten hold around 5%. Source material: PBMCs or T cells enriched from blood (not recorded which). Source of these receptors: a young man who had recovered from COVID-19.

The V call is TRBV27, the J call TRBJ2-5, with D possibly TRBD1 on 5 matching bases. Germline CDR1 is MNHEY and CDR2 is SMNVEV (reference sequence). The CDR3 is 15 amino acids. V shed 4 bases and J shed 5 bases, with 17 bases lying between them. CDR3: CASSSIQGSWETQYF. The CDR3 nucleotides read TGTGCCAGCAGTTCCATTCAGGGTTCGTGGGAGACCCAGTACTTC.

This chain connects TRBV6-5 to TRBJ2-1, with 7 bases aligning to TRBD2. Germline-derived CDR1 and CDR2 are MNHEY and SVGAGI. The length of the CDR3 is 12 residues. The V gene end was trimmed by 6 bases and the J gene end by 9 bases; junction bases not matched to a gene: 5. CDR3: CASRQLALEQFF. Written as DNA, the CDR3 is TGTGCCAGCAGGCAACTAGCGCTTGAGCAGTTCTTC.

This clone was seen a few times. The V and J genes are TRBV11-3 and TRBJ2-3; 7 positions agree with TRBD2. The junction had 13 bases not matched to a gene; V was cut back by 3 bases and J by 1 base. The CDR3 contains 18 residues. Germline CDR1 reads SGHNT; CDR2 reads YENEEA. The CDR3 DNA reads TGTGCCAGCAGCTTCAGTTCTTCAGCGGGAAGTGGCACAGATACGCAGTATTTT. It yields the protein CASSFSSSAGSGTDTQYF. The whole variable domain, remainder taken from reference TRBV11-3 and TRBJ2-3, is EAGVVQSPRYKIIEKKQPVAFWCNPISGHNTLYWYLQNLGQGPELLIRYENEEAVDDSQLPKDRFSAERLKGVDSTLKIQPAELGDSAVYLCASSFSSSAGSGTDTQYFGPGTRLTVL.

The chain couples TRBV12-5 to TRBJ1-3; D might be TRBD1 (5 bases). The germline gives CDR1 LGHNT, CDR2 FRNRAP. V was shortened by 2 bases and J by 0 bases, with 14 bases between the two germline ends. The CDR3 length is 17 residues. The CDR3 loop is CASGLFRRTLSGNTIYF. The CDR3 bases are TGTGCTAGTGGTTTGTTTCGTCGGACACTCTCTGGAAACACCATATATTTT.

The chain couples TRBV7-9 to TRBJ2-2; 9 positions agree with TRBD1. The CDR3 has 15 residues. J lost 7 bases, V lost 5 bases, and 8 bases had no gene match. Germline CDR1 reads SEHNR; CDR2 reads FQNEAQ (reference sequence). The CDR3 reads CASSGWTGVVGELFF. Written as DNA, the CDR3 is TGTGCCAGCAGCGGCTGGACAGGGGTCGTCGGGGAGCTGTTTTTT.

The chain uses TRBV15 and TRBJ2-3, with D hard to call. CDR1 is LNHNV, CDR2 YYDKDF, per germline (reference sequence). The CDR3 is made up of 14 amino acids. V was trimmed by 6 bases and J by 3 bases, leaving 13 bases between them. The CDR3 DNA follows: TGTGCCACCAGGCTATTCCTAAGTACAGATACGCAGTATTTT. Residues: CATRLFLSTDTQYF.

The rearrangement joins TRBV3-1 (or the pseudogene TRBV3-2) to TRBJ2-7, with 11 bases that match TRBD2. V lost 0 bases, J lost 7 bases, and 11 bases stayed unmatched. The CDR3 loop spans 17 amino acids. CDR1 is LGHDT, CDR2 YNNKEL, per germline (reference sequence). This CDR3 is CASSQDLGGLADWEQYF. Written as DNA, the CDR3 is TGTGCCAGCAGCCAAGATTTAGGGGGACTAGCGGATTGGGAGCAGTACTTC.

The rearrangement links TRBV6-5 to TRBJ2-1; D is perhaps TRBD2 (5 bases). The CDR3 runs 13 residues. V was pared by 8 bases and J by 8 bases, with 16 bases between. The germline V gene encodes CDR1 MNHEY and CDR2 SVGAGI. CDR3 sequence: CASGISRVDEQFF. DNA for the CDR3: TGTGCCAGCGGGATTTCGAGGGTCGATGAGCAGTTCTTC.

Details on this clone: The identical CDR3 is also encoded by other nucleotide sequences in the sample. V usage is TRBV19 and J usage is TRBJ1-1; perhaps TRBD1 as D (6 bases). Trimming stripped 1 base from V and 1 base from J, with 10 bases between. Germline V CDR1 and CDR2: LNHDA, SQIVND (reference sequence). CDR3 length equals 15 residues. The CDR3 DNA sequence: TGTGCCAGTAGTATAGGCAGGGGATGGAACACTGAAGCTTTCTTT. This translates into CASSIGRGWNTEAFF.

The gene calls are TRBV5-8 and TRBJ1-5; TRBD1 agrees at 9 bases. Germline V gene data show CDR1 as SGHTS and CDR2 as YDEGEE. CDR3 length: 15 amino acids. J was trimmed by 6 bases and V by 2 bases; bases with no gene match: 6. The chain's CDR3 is CASSFVTGGIQPQHF. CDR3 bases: TGTGCCAGCAGCTTTGTTACAGGGGGCATTCAGCCCCAGCATTTT.

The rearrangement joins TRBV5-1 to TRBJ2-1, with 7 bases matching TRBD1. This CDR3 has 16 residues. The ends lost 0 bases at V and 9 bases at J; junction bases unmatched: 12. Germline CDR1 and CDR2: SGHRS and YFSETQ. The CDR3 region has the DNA TGCGCCAGCAGCTTGGCCGAACTAGGGGGCCTGATTGAGCAGTTCTTC. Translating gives CASSLAELGGLIEQFF.

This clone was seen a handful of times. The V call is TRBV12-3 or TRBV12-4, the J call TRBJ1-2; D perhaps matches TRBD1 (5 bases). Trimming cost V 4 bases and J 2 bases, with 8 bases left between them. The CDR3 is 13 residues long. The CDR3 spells CASSWGENYGYTF. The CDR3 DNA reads TGTGCCAGCAGTTGGGGGGAAAACTATGGCTACACCTTC.

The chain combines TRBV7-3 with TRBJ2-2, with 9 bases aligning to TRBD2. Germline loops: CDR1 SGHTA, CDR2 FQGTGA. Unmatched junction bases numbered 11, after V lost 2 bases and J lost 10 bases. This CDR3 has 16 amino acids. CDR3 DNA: TGTGCCAGCAGCTTAGGTTTTAGCGGGGGCCCGAAGGAGCTGTTTTTT. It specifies CASSLGFSGGPKELFF.

The CDR3 bases are TGTGCCAGCAGCTTAGTCGGCCTTTTAGGACAGGCCGACTATGGCTACACCTTC. It codes for CASSLVGLLGQADYGYTF. The genes are TRBV7-8 and TRBJ1-2; 7 bases fit TRBD1. Germline assignment: CDR1 SGHVS and CDR2 FQNEAQ. The CDR3 contains 18 residues. J was trimmed by 3 bases and V by 1 base; bases with no gene match: 14.

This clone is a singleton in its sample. The CDR3 DNA is TGTGCCAGCAGCCAAGATCGTATGGGAGGCAATCAGCCCCAGCATTTT. Protein: CASSQDRMGGNQPQHF. The chain links TRBV4-2 to TRBJ1-5; D gene ambiguous. CDR3 length: 16 residues. Between the trimmed V and J ends, which lost 0 bases and 2 bases, there was a span of 11 bases. CDR1 is LGHNA, CDR2 YNFKEQ, per germline.